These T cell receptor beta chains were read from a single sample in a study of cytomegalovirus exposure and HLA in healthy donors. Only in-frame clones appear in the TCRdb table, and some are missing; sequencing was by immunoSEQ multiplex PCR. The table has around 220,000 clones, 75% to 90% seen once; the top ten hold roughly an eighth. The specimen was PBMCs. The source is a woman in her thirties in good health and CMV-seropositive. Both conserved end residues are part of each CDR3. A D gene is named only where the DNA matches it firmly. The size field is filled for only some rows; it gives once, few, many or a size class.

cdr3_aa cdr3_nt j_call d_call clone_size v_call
CASSYGQSYNEQFF TGTGCCAGCAGCTACGGACAGAGCTACAATGAGCAGTTCTTC TRBJ2-1 - once TRBV6-5
CASSQYGGFTETQYF TGTGCCAGCAGCCAATATGGGGGTTTCACGGAGACCCAGTACTTC TRBJ2-5 - few TRBV9
CASSASRSHTEAFF TGTGCCAGCAGTGCCTCGCGGTCCCACACTGAAGCTTTCTTT TRBJ1-1 - - TRBV6-4
CASSQEGTIPYEQYF TGCGCCAGCAGTCAAGAAGGGACTATTCCCTACGAGCAGTACTTC TRBJ2-7 TRBD2 - TRBV4-1
CASSLRRASGLNGYNEQFF TGTGCCAGCAGCTTAAGAAGGGCTAGCGGACTGAACGGATACAATGAGCAGTTCTTC TRBJ2-1 TRBD2 - TRBV11-3
CASSRLAGEGYEQYF TGTGCCAGTAGTAGACTAGCGGGAGAAGGCTACGAGCAGTACTTC TRBJ2-7 TRBD2 - TRBV19
CASSLTSGNNEQYF TGTGCCAGCAGCTTGACTAGCGGGAACAACGAGCAGTACTTC TRBJ2-7 TRBD2 - TRBV7-2
CASSDLGEQYF TGCGCCAGCAGTGATTTGGGCGAGCAGTACTTC TRBJ2-7 - - TRBV10-1
CASSFQPSSNQPQHF TGTGCCAGCAGCTTCCAACCTTCTAGCAATCAGCCCCAGCATTTT TRBJ1-5 - - TRBV7-8
CASSWSGIIFGEQFF TGTGCCAGCAGTTGGAGCGGGATCATTTTCGGTGAGCAGTTCTTC TRBJ2-1 TRBD2 few TRBV27
CASSLLAANNEQFF TGTGCCAGCAGCTTATTAGCAGCCAACAATGAGCAGTTCTTC TRBJ2-1 - - TRBV7-9
CSVEKGPSGYNEQFF TGCAGCGTTGAAAAAGGGCCCAGTGGCTACAATGAGCAGTTCTTC TRBJ2-1 - - TRBV29-1
CSVESSGSGTDTQYF TGCAGCGTTGAAAGTTCGGGATCCGGCACAGATACGCAGTATTTT TRBJ2-3 - - TRBV29-1
CASSPQPNTEAFF TGTGCCAGCAGCCCCCAACCGAACACTGAAGCTTTCTTT TRBJ1-1 - - TRBV5-7
CSVIGLAGTGGELFF TGCAGCGTAATTGGACTAGCGGGAACAGGCGGGGAGCTGTTTTTT TRBJ2-2 TRBD2 - TRBV29-1
CASTKQGYGYTF TGTGCCAGTACCAAGCAGGGGTATGGCTACACCTTC TRBJ1-2 - once TRBV19
CASSVGGSVYEQYF TGTGCCAGCAGCGTAGGAGGAAGCGTATACGAGCAGTACTTC TRBJ2-7 - - TRBV9
CASSTTSGRQETQYF TGTGCCAGCAGTACGACTAGCGGGAGACAAGAGACCCAGTACTTC TRBJ2-5 TRBD2 - TRBV6-5
CASSLAWQAYNEQFF TGTGCCAGCAGCTTAGCGTGGCAGGCCTACAATGAGCAGTTCTTC TRBJ2-1 - - TRBV7-2
CASSPSRTGRNGELFF TGCGCCAGCAGCCCTAGTAGGACAGGGAGGAACGGGGAGCTGTTTTTT TRBJ2-2 TRBD1 - TRBV4-1
CASSGLAASYEQYF TGTGCCAGCAGCGGACTAGCGGCATCCTACGAGCAGTACTTC TRBJ2-7 TRBD2 - TRBV6-5
CASSDTLNTEAFF TGTGCCAGCAGTGACACTTTGAACACTGAAGCTTTCTTT TRBJ1-1 - - TRBV6-4
CASSTSGRDIQYF TGTGCCAGCAGTACTAGCGGGAGGGACATTCAGTACTTC TRBJ2-4 TRBD2 - TRBV6-6